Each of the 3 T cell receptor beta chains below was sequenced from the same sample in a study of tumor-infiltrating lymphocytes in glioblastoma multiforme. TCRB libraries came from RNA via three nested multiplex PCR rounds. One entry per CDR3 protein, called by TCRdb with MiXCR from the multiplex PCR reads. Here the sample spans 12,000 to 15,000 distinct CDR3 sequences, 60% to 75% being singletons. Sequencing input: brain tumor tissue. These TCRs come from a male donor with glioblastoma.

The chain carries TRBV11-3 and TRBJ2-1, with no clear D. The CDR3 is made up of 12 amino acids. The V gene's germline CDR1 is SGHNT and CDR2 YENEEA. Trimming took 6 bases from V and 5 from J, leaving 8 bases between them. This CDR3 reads CASRNWDNEQFF. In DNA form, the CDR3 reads TGTGCCAGCAGGAACTGGGACAATGAGCAGTTCTTC.

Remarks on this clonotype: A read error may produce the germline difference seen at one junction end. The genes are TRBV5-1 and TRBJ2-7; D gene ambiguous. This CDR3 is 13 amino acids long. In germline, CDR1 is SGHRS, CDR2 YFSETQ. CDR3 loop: CASSWGRFYEQCF. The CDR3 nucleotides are TGCGCCAGCAGCTGGGGTAGATTCTACGAGCAGTGCTTC.

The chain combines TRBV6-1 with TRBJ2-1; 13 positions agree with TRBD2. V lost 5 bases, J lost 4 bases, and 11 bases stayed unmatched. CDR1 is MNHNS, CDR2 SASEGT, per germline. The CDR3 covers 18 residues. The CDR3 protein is CASSLAGTSGTAYNEQFF. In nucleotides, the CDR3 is TGTGCCAGCAGTCTTGCGGGGACTAGCGGGACCGCTTACAATGAGCAGTTCTTC.